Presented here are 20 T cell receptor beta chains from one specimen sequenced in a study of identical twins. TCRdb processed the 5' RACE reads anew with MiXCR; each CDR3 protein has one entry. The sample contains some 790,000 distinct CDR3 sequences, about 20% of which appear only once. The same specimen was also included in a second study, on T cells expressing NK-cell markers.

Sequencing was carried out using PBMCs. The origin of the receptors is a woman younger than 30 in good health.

CDR3 DNA: TGTGCCAGCAGACCGAACGGGGGGCCCAAAGAGACCCAGTACTTC. It yields the protein CASRPNGGPKETQYF. This rearrangement joins TRBV7-9 to TRBJ2-5; weak D call: TRBD2 (7 bases). Between the trimmed V and J ends, which lost 6 bases and 3 bases, there was a span of 17 bases. CDR3 length: 15 residues. Germline V lookup: CDR1 SEHNR, CDR2 FQNEAQ (reference sequence).

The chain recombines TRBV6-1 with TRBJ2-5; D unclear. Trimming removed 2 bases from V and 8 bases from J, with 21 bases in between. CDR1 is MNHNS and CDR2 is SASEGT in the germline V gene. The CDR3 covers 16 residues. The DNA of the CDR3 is TGTGCCAGCAGTGAATTCGGTCCTAGGCGACGCGAAACCCAGTACTTC. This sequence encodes CASSEFGPRRRETQYF.

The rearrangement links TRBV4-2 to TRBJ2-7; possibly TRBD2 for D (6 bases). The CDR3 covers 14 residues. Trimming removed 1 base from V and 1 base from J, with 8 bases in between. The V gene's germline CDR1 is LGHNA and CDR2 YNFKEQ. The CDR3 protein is CASSQAAGSYEQYF. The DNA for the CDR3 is TGTGCCAGCAGCCAAGCGGCGGGGTCCTACGAGCAGTACTTC.

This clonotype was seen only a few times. As DNA, the CDR3 is TGCGCCAGCAGTGAGTCGATGGCCTCATCCGCAGATACGCAGTATTTT. Translation gives CASSESMASSADTQYF. The chain uses TRBV10-2 and TRBJ2-3, with unresolved D. The CDR3 is 16 amino acids. The germline V gene encodes CDR1 WSHSY and CDR2 SAAADI. Trimming left V 0 bases short and J 4 bases short, with 14 bases between.

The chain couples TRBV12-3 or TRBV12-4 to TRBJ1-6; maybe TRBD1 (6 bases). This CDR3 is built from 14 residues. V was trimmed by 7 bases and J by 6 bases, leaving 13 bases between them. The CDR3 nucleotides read TGTGCCAGCATTCAGACAGGAACTAATTCACCCCTCCACTTT. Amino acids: CASIQTGTNSPLHF.

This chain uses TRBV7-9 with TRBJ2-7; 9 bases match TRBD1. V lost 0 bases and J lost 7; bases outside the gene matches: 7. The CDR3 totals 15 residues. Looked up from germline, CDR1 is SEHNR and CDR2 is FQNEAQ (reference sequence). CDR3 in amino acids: CASSLAGTGTFEQYF. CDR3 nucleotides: TGTGCCAGCAGCTTAGCTGGGACAGGGACTTTTGAGCAGTACTTC.

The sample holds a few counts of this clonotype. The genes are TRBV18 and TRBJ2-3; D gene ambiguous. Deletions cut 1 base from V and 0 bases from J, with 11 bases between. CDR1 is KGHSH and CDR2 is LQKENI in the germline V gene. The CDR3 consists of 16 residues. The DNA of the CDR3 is TGTGCCAGCTCACCACGTTTTAAGATTAGCACAGATACGCAGTATTTT. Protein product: CASSPRFKISTDTQYF. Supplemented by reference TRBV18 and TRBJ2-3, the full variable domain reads NAGVMQNPRHLVRRRGQEARLRCSPMKGHSHVYWYRQLPEEGLKFMVYLQKENIIDESGMPKERFSAEFPKEGPSILRIQQVVRGDSAAYFCASSPRFKISTDTQYFGPGTRLTVL.

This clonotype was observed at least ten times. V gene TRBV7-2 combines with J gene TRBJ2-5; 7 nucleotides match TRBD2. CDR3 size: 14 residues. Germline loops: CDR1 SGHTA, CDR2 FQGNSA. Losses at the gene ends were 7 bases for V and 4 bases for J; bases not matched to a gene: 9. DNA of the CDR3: TGTGCCAGCAACCCCGGGAGGCTGAGAGAGACCCAGTACTTC. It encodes CASNPGRLRETQYF. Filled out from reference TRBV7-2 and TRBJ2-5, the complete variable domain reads GAGVSQSPSNKVTEKGKDVELRCDPISGHTALYWYRQSLGQGLEFLIYFQGNSAPDKSGLPSDRFSAERTGGSVSTLTIQRTQQEDSAVYLCASNPGRLRETQYFGPGTRLLVL.

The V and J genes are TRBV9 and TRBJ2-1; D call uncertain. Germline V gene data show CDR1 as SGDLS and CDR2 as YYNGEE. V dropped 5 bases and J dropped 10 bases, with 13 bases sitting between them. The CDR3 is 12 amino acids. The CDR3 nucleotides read TGTGCCAGCAGTATAGGAGATGGCGAGCAGTTCTTC. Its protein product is CASSIGDGEQFF. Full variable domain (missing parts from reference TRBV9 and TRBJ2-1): DSGVTQTPKHLITATGQRVTLRCSPRSGDLSVYWYQQSLDQGLQFLIQYYNGEERAKGNILERFSAQQFPDLHSELNLSSLELGDSALYFCASSIGDGEQFFGPGTRLTVL.

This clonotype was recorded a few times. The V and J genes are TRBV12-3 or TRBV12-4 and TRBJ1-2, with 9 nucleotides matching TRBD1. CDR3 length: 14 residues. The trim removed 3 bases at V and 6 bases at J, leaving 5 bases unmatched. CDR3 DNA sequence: TGTGCCAGCAGTTTTGGGACAGGGTTCGATGGCTACACCTTC. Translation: CASSFGTGFDGYTF.

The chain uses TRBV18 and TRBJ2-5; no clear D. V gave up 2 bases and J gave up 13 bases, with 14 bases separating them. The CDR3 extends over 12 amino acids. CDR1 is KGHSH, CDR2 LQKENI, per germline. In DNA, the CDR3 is TGTGCCAGCTCACCAGGGGTCAACCCCACGTACTTC. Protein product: CASSPGVNPTYF.

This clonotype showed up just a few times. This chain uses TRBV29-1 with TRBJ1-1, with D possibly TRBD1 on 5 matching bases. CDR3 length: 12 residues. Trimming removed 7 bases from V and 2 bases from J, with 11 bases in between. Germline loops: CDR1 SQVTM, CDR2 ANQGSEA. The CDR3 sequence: CSAQRTNTEAFF. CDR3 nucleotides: TGCAGCGCGCAACGGACAAACACTGAAGCTTTCTTT. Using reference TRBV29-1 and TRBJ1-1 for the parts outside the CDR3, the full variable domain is SAVISQKPSRDICQRGTSLTIQCQVDSQVTMMFWYRQQPGQSLTLIATANQGSEATYESGFVIDKFPISRPNLTFSTLTVSNMSPEDSSIYLCSAQRTNTEAFFGQGTRLTVV.

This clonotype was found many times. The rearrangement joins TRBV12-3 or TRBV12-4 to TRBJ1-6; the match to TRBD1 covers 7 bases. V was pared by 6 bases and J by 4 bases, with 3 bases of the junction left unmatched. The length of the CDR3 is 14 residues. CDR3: CASSPTGYNSPLHF. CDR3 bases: TGTGCCAGCAGCCCGACAGGGTATAATTCACCCCTCCACTTT.

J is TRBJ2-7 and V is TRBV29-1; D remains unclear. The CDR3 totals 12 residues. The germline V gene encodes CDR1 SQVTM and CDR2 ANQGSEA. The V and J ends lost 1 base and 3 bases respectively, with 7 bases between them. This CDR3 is CSVEGKGYEQYF. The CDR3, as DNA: TGCAGCGTTGAAGGCAAAGGCTACGAGCAGTACTTC.

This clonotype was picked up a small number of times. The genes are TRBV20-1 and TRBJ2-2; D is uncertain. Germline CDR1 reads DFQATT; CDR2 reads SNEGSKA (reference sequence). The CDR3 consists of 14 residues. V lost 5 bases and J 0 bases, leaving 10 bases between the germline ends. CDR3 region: CSAPRAANTGELFF. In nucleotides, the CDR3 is TGCAGTGCTCCGCGTGCCGCGAACACCGGGGAGCTGTTTTTT.

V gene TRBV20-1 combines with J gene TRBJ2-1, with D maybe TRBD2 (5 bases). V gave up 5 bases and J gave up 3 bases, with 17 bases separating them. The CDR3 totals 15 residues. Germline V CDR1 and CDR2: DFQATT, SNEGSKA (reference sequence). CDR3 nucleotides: TGCAGTGCTCGTTTAGGAGAGGGAAACTACAATGAGCAGTTCTTC. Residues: CSARLGEGNYNEQFF.

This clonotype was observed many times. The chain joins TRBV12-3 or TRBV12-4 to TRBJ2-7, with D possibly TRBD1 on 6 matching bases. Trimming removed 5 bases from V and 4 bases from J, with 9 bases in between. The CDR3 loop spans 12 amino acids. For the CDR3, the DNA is TGTGCCAGCAGTACGGGGACATACGAGCAGTACTTC. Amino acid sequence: CASSTGTYEQYF.

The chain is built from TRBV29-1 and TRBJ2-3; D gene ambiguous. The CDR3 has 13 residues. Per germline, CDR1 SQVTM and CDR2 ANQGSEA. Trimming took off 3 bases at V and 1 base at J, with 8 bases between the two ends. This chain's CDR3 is CSVDSLGTDTQYF. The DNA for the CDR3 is TGCAGCGTTGACAGCCTTGGCACAGATACGCAGTATTTT.

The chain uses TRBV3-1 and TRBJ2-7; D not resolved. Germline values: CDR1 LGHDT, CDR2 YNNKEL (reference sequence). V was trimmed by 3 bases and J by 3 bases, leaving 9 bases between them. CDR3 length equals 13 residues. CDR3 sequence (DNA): TGTGCCAGCAGCCATAGGGCAGGCTACGAGCAGTACTTC. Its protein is CASSHRAGYEQYF.

The chain's CDR3 is CASSYLSAGGLPEQYF. CDR3 nucleotides: TGTGCCAGCAGTTACCTTTCAGCGGGAGGACTACCCGAGCAGTACTTC. This chain joins TRBV6-5 and TRBJ2-7; 9 positions match TRBD2. CDR1 is MNHEY, CDR2 SVGAGI, per germline. The CDR3 has 16 amino acids. V shed 2 bases, J shed 6 bases, and the junction held 11 bases outside the gene matches.